In its sample, the clone carrying this T cell receptor beta chain was seen a few times. Clones were sequenced by immunoSEQ multiplex PCR, and TCRdb holds only the in-frame ones, with some missing. The data show under 150,000 clones, with about 89% seen just once and about 1.5% held by the top ten. The data were taken from a study of T cells after somatic rescue of genetic block. The sequence derives from a woman under 30. The sequenced sample consisted of peripheral blood mononuclear cells (PBMCs).

The DNA for the CDR3 is TGTGCCAGGAGACCCGGATCGGCCAGGGACTATGGCTACACCTTC. It is translated as CARRPGSARDYGYTF. V gene TRBV5-3 combines with J gene TRBJ1-2, with D maybe TRBD1 (5 bases). TRBV5-3 belongs to the ORF category, with a function that is uncertain. The V and J ends lost 8 bases and 3 bases respectively, with 20 bases between them. This CDR3 is built from 15 residues.